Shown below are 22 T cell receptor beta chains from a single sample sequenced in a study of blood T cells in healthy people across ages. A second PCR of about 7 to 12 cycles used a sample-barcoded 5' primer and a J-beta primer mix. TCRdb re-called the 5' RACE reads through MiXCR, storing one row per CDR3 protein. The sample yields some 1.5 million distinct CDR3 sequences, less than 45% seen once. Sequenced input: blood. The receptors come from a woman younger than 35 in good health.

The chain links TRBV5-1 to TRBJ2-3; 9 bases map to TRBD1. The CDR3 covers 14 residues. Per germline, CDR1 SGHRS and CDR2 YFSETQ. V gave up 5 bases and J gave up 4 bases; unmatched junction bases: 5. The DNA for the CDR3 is TGCGCCAGCAGTTGGGACAGGGTAGCAGATACGCAGTATTTT. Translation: CASSWDRVADTQYF. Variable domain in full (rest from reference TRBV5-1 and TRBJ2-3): KAGVTQTPRYLIKTRGQQVTLSCSPISGHRSVSWYQQTPGQGLQFLFEYFSETQRNKGNFPGRFSGRQFSNSRSEMNVSTLELGDSALYLCASSWDRVADTQYFGPGTRLTVL.

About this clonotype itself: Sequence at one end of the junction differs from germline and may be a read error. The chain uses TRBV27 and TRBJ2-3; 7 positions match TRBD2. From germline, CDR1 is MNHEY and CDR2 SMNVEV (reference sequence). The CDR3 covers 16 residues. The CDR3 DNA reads TGTGCCAGCAGTTTATTTGGGGGGGTCGGCACAGATATGCAGTATTTT. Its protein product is CASSLFGGVGTDMQYF.

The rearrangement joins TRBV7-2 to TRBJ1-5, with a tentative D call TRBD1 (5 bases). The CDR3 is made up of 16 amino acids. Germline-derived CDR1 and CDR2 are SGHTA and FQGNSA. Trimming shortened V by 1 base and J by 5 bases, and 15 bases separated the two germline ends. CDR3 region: CASSLVGGRGYQPQHF. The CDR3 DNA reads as TGTGCCAGCAGCTTAGTCGGGGGAAGAGGGTATCAGCCCCAGCATTTT.

Here the CDR3 reads CSARDEQGNTEAFF. In DNA form, the CDR3 reads TGCAGTGCTAGAGATGAGCAGGGGAACACTGAAGCTTTCTTT. The rearrangement links TRBV20-1 to TRBJ1-1; D is perhaps TRBD1 (5 bases). The CDR3 is 14 amino acids. Trimming pared 0 bases from V and 1 base from J, leaving 9 bases between. The germline V gene has CDR1 DFQATT and CDR2 SNEGSKA (reference sequence).

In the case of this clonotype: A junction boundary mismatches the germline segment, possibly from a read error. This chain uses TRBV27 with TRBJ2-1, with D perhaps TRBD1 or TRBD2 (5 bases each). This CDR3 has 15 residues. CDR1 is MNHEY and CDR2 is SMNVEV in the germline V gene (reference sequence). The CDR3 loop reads CAGSIRGPSYNEQFF. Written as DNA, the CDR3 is TGTGCCGGCAGCATACGGGGACCCTCCTACAATGAGCAGTTCTTC.

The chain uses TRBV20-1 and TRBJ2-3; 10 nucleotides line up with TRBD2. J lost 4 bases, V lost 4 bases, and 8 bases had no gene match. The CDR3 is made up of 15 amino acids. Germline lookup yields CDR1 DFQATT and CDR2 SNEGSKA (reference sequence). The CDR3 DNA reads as TGCAGTGCTATTAAACTAGCGGGAAGCGCAGATACGCAGTATTTT. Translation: CSAIKLAGSADTQYF.

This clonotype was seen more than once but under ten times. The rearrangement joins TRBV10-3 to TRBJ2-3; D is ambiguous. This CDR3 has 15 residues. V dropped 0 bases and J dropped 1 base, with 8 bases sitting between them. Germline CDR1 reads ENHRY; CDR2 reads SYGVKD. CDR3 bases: TGTGCCATCAGTGAGTCTCCAGCTGGCACAGATACGCAGTATTTT. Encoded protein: CAISESPAGTDTQYF.

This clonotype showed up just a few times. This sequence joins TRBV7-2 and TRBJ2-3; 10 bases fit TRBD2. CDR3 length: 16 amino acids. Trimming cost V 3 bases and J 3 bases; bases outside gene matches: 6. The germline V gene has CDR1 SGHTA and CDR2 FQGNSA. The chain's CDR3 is CASSFGAGGRTDTQYF. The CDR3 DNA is TGTGCCAGCAGCTTTGGAGCGGGGGGGCGGACAGATACGCAGTATTTT.

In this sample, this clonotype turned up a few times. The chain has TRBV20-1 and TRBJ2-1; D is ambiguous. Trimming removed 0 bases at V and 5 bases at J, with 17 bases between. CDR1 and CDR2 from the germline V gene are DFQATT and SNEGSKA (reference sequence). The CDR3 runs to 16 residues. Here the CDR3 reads CSARDHPSRRDNEQFF. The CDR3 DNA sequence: TGCAGTGCTAGAGATCATCCCTCCCGCAGAGACAATGAGCAGTTCTTC.

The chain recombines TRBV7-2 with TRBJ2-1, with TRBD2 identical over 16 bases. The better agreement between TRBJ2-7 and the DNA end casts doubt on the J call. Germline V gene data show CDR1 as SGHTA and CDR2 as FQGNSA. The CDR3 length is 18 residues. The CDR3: CASSLGTSGRGGNNEQYF. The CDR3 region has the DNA TGTGCCAGCAGCTTGGGGACTAGCGGGAGGGGTGGGAACAATGAGCAGTACTTC.

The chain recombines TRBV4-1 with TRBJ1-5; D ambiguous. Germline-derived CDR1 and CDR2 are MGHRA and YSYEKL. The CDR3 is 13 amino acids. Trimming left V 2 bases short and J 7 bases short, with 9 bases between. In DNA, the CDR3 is TGCGCCAGCAGCCAACTCATGGGACAGCCCCAGCATTTT. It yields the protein CASSQLMGQPQHF.

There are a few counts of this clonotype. The DNA for the CDR3 is TGTGCCAGCAGCCCTAGCGGGGGGGACTACAATGAGCAGTTCTTC. Protein product: CASSPSGGDYNEQFF. The chain recombines TRBV5-5 with TRBJ2-1, with 12 bases aligning to TRBD2. This CDR3 is built from 15 residues. The V gene end was trimmed by 4 bases and the J gene end by 3 bases; junction bases not matched to a gene: 2. The germline V gene has CDR1 SGHKS and CDR2 YYEKEE (reference sequence).

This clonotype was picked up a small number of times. The CDR3 DNA is TGTGCCAGCAGCTATAGCGGGAGCCCCCAAGAGACCCAGTACTTC. This translates into CASSYSGSPQETQYF. The chain carries TRBV11-2 and TRBJ2-5; 9 bases map to TRBD2. The trim removed 4 bases at V and 1 base at J, leaving 4 bases unmatched. The CDR3 loop spans 15 amino acids. CDR1 is SGHAT, CDR2 FQNNGV, per germline.

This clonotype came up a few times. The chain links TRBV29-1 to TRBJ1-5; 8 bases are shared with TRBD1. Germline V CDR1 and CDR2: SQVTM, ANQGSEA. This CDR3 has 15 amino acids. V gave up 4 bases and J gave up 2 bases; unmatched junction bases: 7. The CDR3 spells CSVANRGGGNQPQHF. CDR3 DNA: TGCAGCGTTGCTAACAGGGGGGGTGGCAATCAGCCCCAGCATTTT.

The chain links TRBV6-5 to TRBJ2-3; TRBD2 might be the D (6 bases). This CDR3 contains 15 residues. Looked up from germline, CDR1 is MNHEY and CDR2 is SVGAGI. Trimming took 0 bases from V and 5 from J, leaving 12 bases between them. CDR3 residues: CASSYSAEGGDTQYF. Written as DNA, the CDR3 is TGTGCCAGCAGTTACTCAGCGGAGGGCGGAGATACGCAGTATTTT.

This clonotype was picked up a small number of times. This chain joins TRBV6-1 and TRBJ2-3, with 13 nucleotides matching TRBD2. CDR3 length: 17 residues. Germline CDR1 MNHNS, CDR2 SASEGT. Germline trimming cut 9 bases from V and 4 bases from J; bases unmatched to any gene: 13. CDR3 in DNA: TGTGCCAGTGAAGAGACTAGCGGGAGGAAGACATCAGATACGCAGTATTTT. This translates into CASEETSGRKTSDTQYF.

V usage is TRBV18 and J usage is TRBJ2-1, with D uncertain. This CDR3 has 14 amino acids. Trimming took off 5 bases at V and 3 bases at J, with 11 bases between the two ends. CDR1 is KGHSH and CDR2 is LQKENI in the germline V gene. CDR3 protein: CASSILAVYNEQFF. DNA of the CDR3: TGTGCCAGCTCAATCCTCGCGGTCTACAATGAGCAGTTCTTC. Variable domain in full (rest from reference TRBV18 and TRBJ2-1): NAGVMQNPRHLVRRRGQEARLRCSPMKGHSHVYWYRQLPEEGLKFMVYLQKENIIDESGMPKERFSAEFPKEGPSILRIQQVVRGDSAAYFCASSILAVYNEQFFGPGTRLTVL.

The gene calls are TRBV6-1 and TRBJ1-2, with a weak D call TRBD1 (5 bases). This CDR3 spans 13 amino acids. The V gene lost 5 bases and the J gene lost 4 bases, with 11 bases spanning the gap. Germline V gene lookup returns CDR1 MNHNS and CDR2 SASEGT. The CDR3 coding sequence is TGTGCCAGCAGTCCCTTGGGGACCTATGGCTACACCTTC. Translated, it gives CASSPLGTYGYTF.

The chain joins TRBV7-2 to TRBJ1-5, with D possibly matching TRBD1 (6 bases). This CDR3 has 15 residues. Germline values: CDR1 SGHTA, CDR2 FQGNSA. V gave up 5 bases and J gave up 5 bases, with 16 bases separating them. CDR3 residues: CASSVLGGGDQPQHF. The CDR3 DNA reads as TGTGCCAGCAGCGTCTTGGGAGGGGGGGATCAGCCCCAGCATTTT.

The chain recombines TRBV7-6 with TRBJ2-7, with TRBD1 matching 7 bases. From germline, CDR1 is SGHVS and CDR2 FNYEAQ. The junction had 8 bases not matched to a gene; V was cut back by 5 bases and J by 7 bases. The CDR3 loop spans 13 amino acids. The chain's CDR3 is CASSPDRNGEQYF. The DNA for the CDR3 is TGTGCCAGCAGCCCGGACAGGAACGGTGAGCAGTACTTC.

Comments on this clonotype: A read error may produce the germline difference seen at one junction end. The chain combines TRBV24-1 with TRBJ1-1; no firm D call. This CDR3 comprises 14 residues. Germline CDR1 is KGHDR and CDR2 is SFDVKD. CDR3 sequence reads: CAASDRRLDTEAFF. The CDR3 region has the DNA TGTGCCGCCAGTGACCGCCGCCTCGATACCGAAGCTTTCTTT.

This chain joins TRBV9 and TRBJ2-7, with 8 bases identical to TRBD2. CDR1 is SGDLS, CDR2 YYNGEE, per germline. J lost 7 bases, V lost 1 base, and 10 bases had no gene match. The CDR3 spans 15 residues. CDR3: CASSVSLAEVNEQYF. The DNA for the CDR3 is TGTGCCAGCAGCGTATCACTAGCGGAGGTTAATGAGCAGTACTTC.